This T cell receptor beta chain came from a study of blood T cells in healthy people across ages. The study's findings and limits: The study regarded diversity estimates from one million T cells as underestimates.

In the case of this clonotype: No antigen is known for it.

Sample-barcoded 5' priming and a J-beta primer mix drove a second PCR of about 6 to 11 cycles. Each of the cDNA molecules was tagged by a template-switch adaptor with 12 random nucleotides. TCRdb reprocessed the 5' RACE reads via MiXCR and lists one record per CDR3 protein. The table has roughly 1,700,000 distinct CDR3 sequences, under 30% seen once. This sequence was found in a woman under 40 in good health. The specimen sequenced was blood.

The DNA for the CDR3 is TGCAGTGCTAGAGTCGAGGCAGGGGGTTTTGGCGAGCAGTACTTC. Its protein is CSARVEAGGFGEQYF. The chain recombines TRBV20-1 with TRBJ2-7, with 7 bases identical to TRBD1. Losses at the gene ends were 1 base for V and 6 bases for J; bases not matched to a gene: 12. The CDR3 consists of 15 residues. Germline V lookup: CDR1 DFQATT, CDR2 SNEGSKA (reference sequence).